The 28 T cell receptor beta chains below were found in one sample sequenced in a study of T cell clones after liver transplantation. The table came from immunoSEQ multiplex PCR; TCRdb's copy has only in-frame clones and leaves some out. The table includes roughly 80,000 clones, around four fifths detected once. Sequencing was performed on CD4+ T cells from blood, taken at the 22-month timepoint. These receptors originate from a human patient who received a liver transplant. The graft donor may account for some of the T cells.

The chain combines TRBV7-3 with TRBJ2-3; tentative D call: TRBD1 (5 bases). Germline CDR1 SGHTA, CDR2 FQGTGA. The CDR3 is 14 residues long. Trimming left V 2 bases short and J 6 bases short, with 12 bases between. CDR3 in DNA: TGTGCCAGCAGCTTAGACAGCGACCTGGATACGCAGTATTTT. It is translated as CASSLDSDLDTQYF.

The rearrangement joins TRBV18 to TRBJ1-3; D uncertain. Germline V gene lookup returns CDR1 KGHSH and CDR2 LQKENI. The CDR3 sequence is 17 residues long. V lost 2 bases to trimming and J lost 4 bases, with 18 bases between them. The DNA of the CDR3 is TGTGCCAGCTCACCAAATCGTATAGGTCCCGGCGGAAACACCATATATTTT. Translating it yields CASSPNRIGPGGNTIYF.

This clone was counted once. This sequence joins TRBV5-1 and TRBJ2-5; D gene unclear. V was clipped by 4 bases and J by 5 bases, with 18 bases between them. This CDR3 is built from 15 residues. Germline assignment: CDR1 SGHRS and CDR2 YFSETQ. The CDR3 region has the DNA TGCGCCAGCAGCCCCATGTTAAAGGCGACGGAGACCCAGTACTTC. Its protein is CASSPMLKATETQYF.

This clone has only one observation. V is TRBV4-1 and J is TRBJ2-5; TRBD1 matches at 9 bases. CDR1 is MGHRA, CDR2 YSYEKL, per germline. The trim removed 0 bases at V and 3 bases at J, leaving 5 bases unmatched. The CDR3 extends over 16 amino acids. The CDR3 DNA reads as TGCGCCAGCAGCCAAGATTGGGGGACAGGGAAAGAGACCCAGTACTTC. The encoded protein is CASSQDWGTGKETQYF.

The chain links TRBV7-2 to TRBJ2-7; either TRBD1 or TRBD2 may supply D (5 bases each). V dropped 7 bases and J dropped 3 bases, with 13 bases sitting between them. Germline V gene lookup returns CDR1 SGHTA and CDR2 FQGNSA. This CDR3 has 13 residues. The CDR3 loop is CASTGDRGYEQYF. CDR3 DNA: TGTGCCAGCACCGGGGACCGGGGCTACGAGCAGTACTTC.

The rearrangement joins TRBV6-1 to TRBJ2-7, with D unresolved. V was trimmed by 6 bases and J by 4 bases, leaving 7 bases between them. The CDR3 sequence is 11 residues long. The germline V gene has CDR1 MNHNS and CDR2 SASEGT. CDR3 nucleotides: TGTGCCAGCAGAGACTGGTACGAGCAGTACTTC. Translated: CASRDWYEQYF.

The chain recombines TRBV6-4 with TRBJ2-3; D tentatively fits TRBD1 or TRBD2 (5 bases each). V was shortened by 5 bases and J by 6 bases, with 18 bases between the two germline ends. CDR3 length equals 15 residues. The germline CDR1 and CDR2 sequences are MRHNA and SNTAGT. The CDR3 loop is CASSPRGRPTDTQYF. The CDR3 nucleotides are TGTGCCAGCAGTCCCCGGGGCCGACCGACCGATACGCAGTATTTT.

The chain couples TRBV11-2 to TRBJ1-4, with D perhaps matching TRBD1 (6 bases). Looked up from germline, CDR1 is SGHAT and CDR2 is FQNNGV. V was pared by 5 bases and J by 4 bases, with 11 bases between. There are 14 residues in the CDR3. CDR3 sequence (DNA): TGTGCCAGCAGCGGACAGTCGCTTAATGAAAAACTGTTTTTT. It encodes CASSGQSLNEKLFF.

The chain recombines TRBV5-1 with TRBJ2-5; 7 nucleotides agree with TRBD1. Germline CDR1 and CDR2: SGHRS and YFSETQ. V lost 2 bases to trimming and J lost 7 bases; unmatched junction nucleotides: 5. CDR3 size: 13 residues. The CDR3 DNA reads TGCGCCAGCAGCTTAAGGGGGCTTGCGACCCAGTACTTC. This translates into CASSLRGLATQYF.

The rearrangement links TRBV28 to TRBJ1-1; D gene unclear. The germline V and J ends were trimmed by 3 bases and 5 bases, with 7 bases remaining between them. Germline assignment: CDR1 MDHEN and CDR2 SYDVKM. This CDR3 spans 12 amino acids. This CDR3 is CASSLVGTEAFF. The CDR3 DNA reads as TGTGCCAGCAGTTTGGTGGGGACTGAAGCTTTCTTT. The full variable domain, its missing parts supplied by reference TRBV28 and TRBJ1-1, is DVKVTQSSRYLVKRTGEKVFLECVQDMDHENMFWYRQDPGLGLRLIYFSYDVKMKEKGDIPEGYSVSREKKERFSLILESASTNQTSMYLCASSLVGTEAFFGQGTRLTVV.

The chain has TRBV5-6 and TRBJ2-3, with 9 nucleotides matching TRBD1. The CDR3 length is 14 residues. Looked up from germline, CDR1 is SGHDT and CDR2 is YYEEEE. J was trimmed by 4 bases and V by 6 bases; bases with no gene match: 6. The CDR3 sequence is CASNGQGYSDTQYF. The CDR3 region has the DNA TGTGCCAGCAACGGACAGGGGTACTCAGATACGCAGTATTTT.

The chain uses TRBV11-2 and TRBJ1-5; D is unresolved. The CDR3 has 11 residues. V lost 3 bases and J 4 bases, leaving 1 base between the germline ends. Germline V gives CDR1 SGHAT, CDR2 FQNNGV. Written as DNA, the CDR3 is TGTGCCAGCAGCTTTAATCAGCCCCAGCATTTT. It codes for CASSFNQPQHF.

The J gene is TRBJ1-4, the V gene TRBV9, with D perhaps TRBD1 (6 bases). The CDR3 sequence is 15 residues long. The germline gives CDR1 SGDLS, CDR2 YYNGEE. The germline V and J ends were trimmed by 6 bases and 3 bases, with 15 bases remaining between them. The CDR3 spells CASTKGGHSNEKLFF. Here the CDR3 DNA reads TGTGCCAGCACCAAAGGGGGGCACTCTAATGAAAAACTGTTTTTT.

The V and J genes are TRBV19 and TRBJ2-3, with D perhaps matching TRBD2 (5 bases). The germline gives CDR1 LNHDA, CDR2 SQIVND (reference sequence). The CDR3 has 14 residues. Trimming removed 4 bases at V and 0 bases at J, with 8 bases between. The CDR3 DNA reads as TGTGCCAGTAGTAGAGCGGCTAGCACAGATACGCAGTATTTT. Its translation: CASSRAASTDTQYF. Using reference TRBV19 and TRBJ2-3 for the parts outside the CDR3, the full variable domain is DGGITQSPKYLFRKEGQNVTLSCEQNLNHDAMYWYRQDPGQGLRLIYYSQIVNDFQKGDIAEGYSVSREKKESFPLTVTSAQKNPTAFYLCASSRAASTDTQYFGPGTRLTVL.

The chain links TRBV28 to TRBJ2-5, with 12 positions matching TRBD1. Germline V gives CDR1 MDHEN, CDR2 SYDVKM. V lost 5 bases and J lost 5; bases outside the gene matches: 9. The CDR3 is 16 residues long. The CDR3 DNA sequence: TGTGCCAGCAGTGGGCCAGGGACAGGGGGCCGGGAGACCCAGTACTTC. Its translation: CASSGPGTGGRETQYF.

The genes are TRBV7-2 and TRBJ1-5, with TRBD1 as a possible D gene (5 bases). Germline lookup yields CDR1 SGHTA and CDR2 FQGNSA. Between the trimmed V and J ends, which lost 2 bases and 1 base, there was a span of 9 bases. The CDR3 runs to 15 residues. The DNA for the CDR3 is TGTGCCAGCAGCTTATATCGGGACAGCAATCAGCCCCAGCATTTT. Amino acids: CASSLYRDSNQPQHF. The full variable domain, completed using reference TRBV7-2 and TRBJ1-5, is GAGVSQSPSNKVTEKGKDVELRCDPISGHTALYWYRQSLGQGLEFLIYFQGNSAPDKSGLPSDRFSAERTGGSVSTLTIQRTQQEDSAVYLCASSLYRDSNQPQHFGDGTRLSIL.

The genes are TRBV7-2 and TRBJ2-2; 10 nucleotides line up with TRBD2. The germline CDR1 and CDR2 sequences are SGHTA and FQGNSA. With V trimmed by 7 bases and J by 4 bases, 9 bases remained unmatched. This CDR3 comprises 16 residues. CDR3 region: CASTKAGGPSTGELFF. The CDR3 DNA sequence: TGTGCCAGCACCAAAGCGGGGGGGCCGTCCACCGGGGAGCTGTTTTTT.

The chain is built from TRBV5-1 and TRBJ2-7; 11 positions match TRBD1. The CDR3 loop spans 15 amino acids. Trimming cost V 2 bases and J 1 base; bases outside gene matches: 2. Germline values: CDR1 SGHRS, CDR2 YFSETQ. CDR3 amino acids: CASSFGQGASYEQYF. CDR3 bases: TGCGCCAGCAGCTTCGGACAGGGGGCATCCTACGAGCAGTACTTC.

Here the CDR3 reads CASTRQGLNTEAFF. In DNA, the CDR3 is TGTGCCAGCACTCGACAGGGTCTAAACACTGAAGCTTTCTTT. The J gene is TRBJ1-1, the V gene TRBV7-2; 7 positions agree with TRBD1. V lost 7 bases to trimming and J lost 2 bases; unmatched junction nucleotides: 7. The CDR3 is 14 residues long. Germline-derived CDR1 and CDR2 are SGHTA and FQGNSA.

The chain employs TRBV28 and TRBJ2-1; D gene unclear. V was trimmed by 4 bases and J by 6 bases, leaving 13 bases between them. CDR1 and CDR2 (germline): MDHEN, SYDVKM. CDR3 length equals 14 residues. The CDR3 bases are TGTGCCAGCAGTTCCCAAACTATTTCCAATGAGCAGTTCTTC. This sequence encodes CASSSQTISNEQFF.

The CDR3 sequence is CASTQGHEKLFF. The CDR3 DNA follows: TGTGCCAGCACCCAGGGACATGAAAAACTGTTTTTT. The rearrangement joins TRBV2 to TRBJ1-4, with a possible D match to TRBD1 (5 bases). Trimming stripped 7 bases from V and 6 bases from J, with 9 bases between. Germline lookup yields CDR1 SNHLY and CDR2 FYNNEI. The CDR3 consists of 12 residues.

The chain links TRBV6-1 to TRBJ1-2, with 9 bases fitting TRBD1. The CDR3 has 15 amino acids. Germline V lookup: CDR1 MNHNS, CDR2 SASEGT. The J segment lost 1 base and the V segment lost 2 bases, leaving 2 bases of the junction unmatched. CDR3 protein: CASSELTGGNYGYTF. The CDR3 DNA follows: TGTGCCAGCAGTGAACTGACAGGGGGTAACTATGGCTACACCTTC.

The chain carries TRBV5-1 and TRBJ1-2; D remains unclear. The V end was cut by 0 bases, the J end by 1 base, with 10 bases between. Germline V CDR1 and CDR2: SGHRS, YFSETQ. The CDR3 runs 15 residues. The CDR3 DNA sequence: TGCGCCAGCAGCTTGGGTCCGACGGTTAACTATGGCTACACCTTC. It yields the protein CASSLGPTVNYGYTF.

The chain is built from TRBV5-1 and TRBJ2-1, with D unresolved. CDR3 size: 14 residues. V was shortened by 2 bases and J by 2 bases, with 8 bases between the two germline ends. Per the germline V gene, CDR1 is SGHRS and CDR2 is YFSETQ. The CDR3 reads CASSFDPTYNEQFF. The CDR3 region has the DNA TGCGCCAGCAGCTTTGACCCAACCTACAATGAGCAGTTCTTC.

The gene calls are TRBV6-5 and TRBJ2-3, with TRBD2 matching 9 bases. J lost 5 bases, V lost 7 bases, and 10 bases had no gene match. CDR3 length: 15 residues. CDR1 and CDR2 (germline): MNHEY, SVGAGI. The CDR3 sequence is CASTKRSGRGDTQYF. In DNA, the CDR3 is TGTGCCAGCACCAAGCGTAGCGGGAGAGGAGATACGCAGTATTTT.

This clone turned up a few times. The CDR3 loop reads CASSASATRADTQYF. The DNA of the CDR3 is TGTGCCAGCAGTGCATCAGCAACCCGGGCAGATACGCAGTATTTT. The chain couples TRBV2 to TRBJ2-3; D is uncertain. The V gene's germline CDR1 is SNHLY and CDR2 FYNNEI. This CDR3 comprises 15 residues. V was clipped by 4 bases and J by 4 bases, with 15 bases between them. Full variable domain (missing parts from reference TRBV2 and TRBJ2-3): EPEVTQTPSHQVTQMGQEVILRCVPISNHLYFYWYRQILGQKVEFLVSFYNNEISEKSEIFDDQFSVERPDGSNFTLKIRSTKLEDSAMYFCASSASATRADTQYFGPGTRLTVL.

This clone was seen a single time. CDR3 sequence reads: CASSPARRNRDTQYF. The CDR3 nucleotides are TGTGCCAGCAGCCCCGCACGGCGGAACCGAGATACGCAGTATTTT. This rearrangement joins TRBV5-4 to TRBJ2-3, with no clear D. V shed 4 bases and J shed 5 bases, with 17 bases lying between them. Looked up from germline, CDR1 is SGHNT and CDR2 is YYREEE (reference sequence). CDR3 length: 15 residues. The full variable domain, in which reference TRBV5-4 and TRBJ2-3 provide the parts outside the CDR3, is ETGVTQSPTHLIKTRGQQVTLRCSSQSGHNTVSWYQQALGQGPQFIFQYYREEENGRGNFPPRFSGLQFPNYSSELNVNALELDDSALYLCASSPARRNRDTQYFGPGTRLTVL.

This chain links TRBV7-2 with TRBJ2-7; D is possibly TRBD2 (5 bases). Germline V gene sequence: CDR1 SGHTA, CDR2 FQGNSA. V gave up 5 bases and J gave up 6 bases, with 14 bases separating them. The length of the CDR3 is 13 residues. CDR3 nucleotide sequence: TGTGCCAGCAGCCCCCTCGGGGTCGGCGAGCAGTACTTC. It translates to CASSPLGVGEQYF.